The sequence of this T cell receptor beta chain was determined in a study of blood T cell repertoires in COVID-19. Looking at the study overall: PBMCs, B-cell-depleted T cells, or T cells provided the cDNA or gDNA that made up the material.

Assay used: immunoSEQ multiplex PCR; TCRdb lists only in-frame clones, some missing. The sample has about 170,000 clones; 65% to 85% are singletons. V gave up 1 base and J gave up 1 base, with 9 bases separating them. The length of the CDR3 is 15 residues. CDR1 and CDR2 from the germline V gene are KGHSH and LQKENI. The rearrangement uses TRBV18 and TRBJ2-3; D perhaps matches TRBD1 (6 bases). The specimen sequenced was peripheral blood. This TCR was recovered from a woman aged 70 to 79 who had recovered from COVID-19. CDR3 amino acids: CASSPLGARTDTQYF. The DNA of the CDR3 is TGTGCCAGCTCACCACTGGGGGCGCGCACAGATACGCAGTATTTT.